The clone carrying this TCR beta chain was picked up a small number of times. At one of its ends the junction is not consistent with the germline gene, which may arise from a read error. These data belong to a study of blood T cell repertoires in COVID-19. Study details: In each case, the material was cDNA or gDNA derived from T cells, B-cell-depleted T cells, or PBMCs.

Sequenced by immunoSEQ multiplex PCR; TCRdb stores in-frame clones only, minus some. The sample has roughly 350,000 clones; approximately 87% are singletons. CDR3 size: 14 residues. In germline, CDR1 is SGDLS, CDR2 YYNGEE. V and J are TRBV9 and TRBJ2-2, with a possible D match to TRBD2 (6 bases). This TCR was sampled from a woman aged 50 to 60 with COVID-19, enrolled during active disease. Sequenced input: peripheral blood. The CDR3 bases are TGTGCCAGCAGTGGGGGGATAAACACCGCGGAGCTGTTTTTT. Encoded protein: CASSGGINTAELFF.